Presented here are 30 T cell receptor beta chains from one specimen sequenced in a study of blood T cell repertoires in COVID-19. Using immunoSEQ multiplex PCR, the repertoire was profiled, and TCRdb retains in-frame clones only, with some absent. This sample carries over 110,000 clones, about four fifths of them seen once, and the ten largest clones take more than 6.5%. Sequencing was done on a sample of peripheral blood. The receptors here all came from a human donor in a cohort sampled during active COVID-19.

The chain recombines TRBV11-1 with TRBJ2-7; D perhaps matches TRBD2 (6 bases). CDR1 and CDR2 (germline): SGHAT, FQDESV (reference sequence). V shed 2 bases and J shed 2 bases, with 13 bases lying between them. The CDR3 consists of 15 residues. CDR3: CASSLFLARPYEQYF. Here the CDR3 DNA reads TGTGCCAGCAGCTTATTTCTAGCGCGACCCTACGAGCAGTACTTC. The whole variable domain, filled in from reference TRBV11-1 and TRBJ2-7, reads EAEVAQSPRYKITEKSQAVAFWCDPISGHATLYWYRQILGQGPELLVQFQDESVVDDSQLPKDRFSAERLKGVDSTLKIQPAELGDSAMYLCASSLFLARPYEQYFGPGTRLTVT.

The V and J genes are TRBV7-2 and TRBJ1-4; unclear D gene. Germline V gives CDR1 SGHTA, CDR2 FQGNSA. Trimming stripped 6 bases from V and 3 bases from J, with 8 bases between. This CDR3 contains 13 residues. The CDR3 region has the DNA TGTGCCAGCAGTCCTTCAGCTAATGAAAAACTGTTTTTT. Translated, it gives CASSPSANEKLFF.

The chain has TRBV7-2 and TRBJ2-7; D gene ambiguous. Trimming cost V 0 bases and J 4 bases, with 4 bases left between them. Germline V gives CDR1 SGHTA, CDR2 FQGNSA. The CDR3 loop spans 12 amino acids. In DNA form, the CDR3 reads TGTGCCAGCAGCTTAGCTCGGTACGAGCAGTACTTC. This gives the protein CASSLARYEQYF.

The chain is built from TRBV5-6 and TRBJ2-7, with TRBD1 matching over 8 bases. Germline trimming cut 5 bases from V and 4 bases from J; bases unmatched to any gene: 8. The germline V gene has CDR1 SGHDT and CDR2 YYEEEE. This CDR3 region has 14 residues. This chain's CDR3 is CASRGRGQGYEQYF. CDR3 nucleotide sequence: TGTGCCAGCAGAGGCCGAGGACAGGGATACGAGCAGTACTTC.

The V gene is TRBV18, the J gene TRBJ2-7, with a weak D call TRBD2 (6 bases). Germline V gives CDR1 KGHSH, CDR2 LQKENI. This CDR3 spans 13 amino acids. Trimming left V 3 bases short and J 3 bases short, with 9 bases between. CDR3 in DNA: TGTGCCAGCTCACCTATGGGGGGCTACGAGCAGTACTTC. Amino acid sequence: CASSPMGGYEQYF.

In the case of this clone: Different DNA sequences within this sample yield the same CDR3. The V and J genes are TRBV7-2 and TRBJ1-3; no firm D call. Between the trimmed V and J ends, which lost 1 base and 0 bases, there was a span of 4 bases. CDR1 and CDR2 from the germline V gene are SGHTA and FQGNSA. This CDR3 spans 14 amino acids. This CDR3 is CASSLDYSGNTIYF. The CDR3, as DNA: TGTGCCAGCAGCTTAGATTACTCTGGAAACACCATATATTTT.

The chain joins TRBV11-2 to TRBJ2-7; 9 nucleotides align to TRBD2. Unmatched junction bases numbered 12, after V lost 0 bases and J lost 9 bases. CDR1 SGHAT and CDR2 FQNNGV come from the germline V gene. There are 16 residues in the CDR3. CDR3 sequence: CASSLEFQLAGRSQYF. The CDR3, as DNA: TGTGCCAGCAGCTTAGAGTTCCAGCTAGCGGGAAGGTCGCAGTACTTC.

This clone has a handful of counts. The chain recombines TRBV12-5 with TRBJ2-3; 7 bases are a match to TRBD2. Germline V lookup: CDR1 LGHNT, CDR2 FRNRAP. The CDR3 sequence is 15 residues long. Losses at the gene ends were 6 bases for V and 1 base for J; bases not matched to a gene: 7. The CDR3, as DNA: TGTGCTAGTGGAATGGGAGGGCCGGGCACAGATACGCAGTATTTT. Its protein product is CASGMGGPGTDTQYF.

This rearrangement joins TRBV2 to TRBJ1-2, with D possibly being TRBD1 (6 bases). The CDR3 has 14 residues. The germline gives CDR1 SNHLY, CDR2 FYNNEI. Trimming stripped 5 bases from V and 3 bases from J, with 13 bases between. CDR3 in amino acids: CASSPGGQHYGYTF. DNA for the CDR3: TGTGCCAGCAGTCCCGGGGGGCAGCACTATGGCTACACCTTC.

The V call is TRBV7-8, the J call TRBJ2-7; D might be TRBD1 (6 bases). V was shortened by 7 bases and J by 2 bases, with 15 bases between the two germline ends. The germline CDR1 and CDR2 sequences are SGHVS and FQNEAQ. This CDR3 spans 14 amino acids. The CDR3 DNA sequence: TGTGCCAGCACCAGAAACAGGGTCGCCTACGAGCAGTACTTC. It is translated as CASTRNRVAYEQYF.

This clone was observed a handful of times. The chain joins TRBV5-1 to TRBJ1-1; tentatively, D is TRBD1 (5 bases). CDR1 and CDR2 from the germline V gene are SGHRS and YFSETQ. V lost 4 bases, J lost 4 bases, and 20 bases lay in between. The CDR3 has 16 amino acids. CDR3 loop: CASSQNAGGPLTEAFF. The CDR3 DNA reads as TGCGCCAGCAGCCAAAATGCCGGGGGTCCGCTCACTGAAGCTTTCTTT.

This clone was found a few times. The chain combines TRBV9 with TRBJ2-5; 13 nucleotides line up with TRBD2. V was pared by 0 bases and J by 4 bases, with 3 bases of the junction left unmatched. Germline assignment: CDR1 SGDLS and CDR2 YYNGEE. This CDR3 is 16 amino acids long. In DNA form, the CDR3 reads TGTGCCAGCAGCGTAGAGGGACTAGCGGGAAGAGAGACCCAGTACTTC. Its translation is CASSVEGLAGRETQYF.

The J gene is TRBJ1-3, the V gene TRBV2; D perhaps matches TRBD1 (5 bases). This CDR3 contains 15 residues. Trimming shortened V by 0 bases and J by 2 bases, and 8 bases separated the two germline ends. CDR1 and CDR2 (germline): SNHLY, FYNNEI. The CDR3: CASSEARGAGNTIYF. The CDR3 nucleotides are TGTGCCAGCAGTGAAGCGCGGGGGGCTGGAAACACCATATATTTT.

This clone appeared once. The J gene is TRBJ2-7, the V gene TRBV5-1; 9 bases agree with TRBD2. The CDR3 runs 14 residues. After removal of 4 bases from V and 4 bases from J, the junction contained 6 bases not matched to a gene. Per the germline V gene, CDR1 is SGHRS and CDR2 is YFSETQ. CDR3 bases: TGCGCCAGCAGCATAGCGGGAGAGGGGTACGAGCAGTACTTC. It translates to CASSIAGEGYEQYF.

The J gene is TRBJ2-7, the V gene TRBV28; 9 positions match TRBD1. The CDR3 is made up of 14 amino acids. Germline loops: CDR1 MDHEN, CDR2 SYDVKM. Unmatched junction bases numbered 7, after V lost 5 bases and J lost 5 bases. Written as DNA, the CDR3 is TGTGCCAGCAGTCGACGACAGGGGGGGGACGAGCAGTACTTC. Translating gives CASSRRQGGDEQYF.

The V gene is TRBV19, the J gene TRBJ1-4, with 7 bases matching TRBD1. The germline V gene encodes CDR1 LNHDA and CDR2 SQIVND (reference sequence). The CDR3 runs 15 residues. The junction had 11 bases not matched to a gene; V was cut back by 7 bases and J by 6 bases. In nucleotides, the CDR3 is TGTGCCAGTACGGACAGGTCCGCGCACTATGAAAAACTGTTTTTT. Encoded protein: CASTDRSAHYEKLFF.

The rearrangement joins TRBV4-1 to TRBJ1-1, with D perhaps TRBD1 (5 bases). Germline lookup yields CDR1 MGHRA and CDR2 YSYEKL. Trimming cost V 0 bases and J 0 bases, with 14 bases left between them. The length of the CDR3 is 17 residues. In nucleotides, the CDR3 is TGCGCCAGCAGCCAAGATGCCCAGCGGGGGATGAACACTGAAGCTTTCTTT. This sequence encodes CASSQDAQRGMNTEAFF.

The chain recombines TRBV6-5 with TRBJ1-5; D remains unclear. There are 13 residues in the CDR3. The germline V gene encodes CDR1 MNHEY and CDR2 SVGAGI. The ends were cut back, 1 base at V and 5 bases at J, with 6 bases in the middle. The CDR3 is CASSYLRDQPQHF. The CDR3 nucleotides are TGTGCCAGCAGTTACTTGCGGGATCAGCCCCAGCATTTT.

The chain couples TRBV29-1 to TRBJ2-2; weak D call: TRBD1 (6 bases). V was cut by 7 bases and J by 0 bases, with 15 bases left in between. Germline V lookup: CDR1 SQVTM, CDR2 ANQGSEA. The CDR3 has 15 amino acids. CDR3 sequence: CSGYAGAANTGELFF. The CDR3 coding sequence is TGCAGCGGCTACGCAGGGGCAGCGAACACCGGGGAGCTGTTTTTT.

V and J are TRBV7-3 and TRBJ2-3; no reliable D call. The CDR3 has 14 amino acids. The V end lost 5 bases, the J end lost 2 bases, and 11 bases lay between the germline ends. Germline lookup yields CDR1 SGHTA and CDR2 FQGTGA. The CDR3 sequence: CASSPRWATDTQYF. The CDR3 nucleotides read TGTGCCAGCAGCCCGCGTTGGGCCACAGATACGCAGTATTTT. Full variable domain (remainder filled in from reference TRBV7-3 and TRBJ2-3): GAGVSQTPSNKVTEKGKYVELRCDPISGHTALYWYRQSLGQGPEFLIYFQGTGAADDSGLPNDRFFAVRPEGSVSTLKIQRTERGDSAVYLCASSPRWATDTQYFGPGTRLTVL.

This sequence joins TRBV2 and TRBJ2-1; 10 bases align to TRBD1. Germline-derived CDR1 and CDR2 are SNHLY and FYNNEI. CDR3 length equals 15 residues. V lost 4 bases and J lost 9; bases outside the gene matches: 9. The CDR3 spells CASSAPETGGGEQFF. CDR3 in DNA: TGTGCCAGCAGTGCTCCCGAGACAGGGGGCGGTGAGCAGTTCTTC. Supplemented by reference TRBV2 and TRBJ2-1, the full variable domain reads EPEVTQTPSHQVTQMGQEVILRCVPISNHLYFYWYRQILGQKVEFLVSFYNNEISEKSEIFDDQFSVERPDGSNFTLKIRSTKLEDSAMYFCASSAPETGGGEQFFGPGTRLTVL.

The chain recombines TRBV9 with TRBJ2-5; the D gene is possibly TRBD1 (6 bases). This CDR3 has 13 amino acids. Germline V gene lookup returns CDR1 SGDLS and CDR2 YYNGEE. V lost 4 bases and J lost 4, with 11 bases in between. The CDR3 spells CASSSQGTETQYF. CDR3 nucleotides: TGTGCCAGCAGCTCGCAGGGGACAGAGACCCAGTACTTC.

The chain recombines TRBV28 with TRBJ2-1, with TRBD2 matching over 10 bases. CDR3 length equals 16 residues. The J segment lost 4 bases and the V segment lost 6 bases, leaving 9 bases of the junction unmatched. Germline V gene data show CDR1 as MDHEN and CDR2 as SYDVKM. The CDR3 nucleotides read TGTGCCAGCAGCATTAGCGGGAGGCCTTTTTACAATGAGCAGTTCTTC. Residues: CASSISGRPFYNEQFF.

The genes are TRBV25-1 and TRBJ1-6; no firm D call. Germline lookup yields CDR1 MGHDK and CDR2 SYGVNS. The CDR3 totals 11 residues. Trimming took 8 bases from V and 14 from J, leaving 13 bases between them. This chain's CDR3 is CASQDYLALHF. CDR3 DNA sequence: TGTGCCAGCCAGGACTACTTGGCCCTCCACTTT.

The genes are TRBV28 and TRBJ2-1; D is unresolved. Germline values: CDR1 MDHEN, CDR2 SYDVKM. The CDR3 runs 14 residues. Trimming cost V 3 bases and J 4 bases, with 10 bases left between them. The DNA for the CDR3 is TGTGCCAGCAGTTTCTTCAGTGTGTACAATGAGCAGTTCTTC. Its protein product is CASSFFSVYNEQFF.

CDR3 loop: CASSYRRFGTGATYEQYF. CDR3 nucleotide sequence: TGTGCCAGCAGCTATAGGAGGTTCGGGACAGGGGCCACCTACGAGCAGTACTTC. The chain is built from TRBV7-8 and TRBJ2-7, with 10 bases matching TRBD1. Losses at the gene ends were 4 bases for V and 2 bases for J; bases not matched to a gene: 14. CDR3 size: 18 residues. The germline CDR1 and CDR2 sequences are SGHVS and FQNEAQ.

The CDR3 here is CASSPPRGQGIKEAFF. The DNA of the CDR3 is TGTGCCAGCTCACCACCGAGAGGACAGGGGATAAAAGAAGCTTTCTTT. The chain employs TRBV18 and TRBJ1-1, with TRBD1 identical over 9 bases. CDR1 and CDR2 (germline): KGHSH, LQKENI. The CDR3 runs to 16 residues. Unmatched junction bases numbered 10, after V lost 0 bases and J lost 8 bases.

This chain links TRBV5-4 with TRBJ2-2; 10 positions match TRBD2. CDR3 size: 16 residues. Germline assignment: CDR1 SGHNT and CDR2 YYREEE (reference sequence). J gave up 5 bases and V 4 bases, and 8 bases lay outside the gene matches. CDR3 coding DNA: TGTGCCAGCAGCCTCCGGACTAGCGGAAGTACCGGGGAGCTGTTTTTT. It yields the protein CASSLRTSGSTGELFF.

This clone was detected only once. The rearrangement uses TRBV7-2 and TRBJ2-5; TRBD2 matches 10 bases. Germline values: CDR1 SGHTA, CDR2 FQGNSA. The CDR3 runs 14 residues. V shed 5 bases and J 5 bases; nucleotides not matched to a gene: 5. CDR3 residues: CASSVSGRGETQYF. The CDR3 DNA is TGTGCCAGCAGCGTCAGCGGGAGGGGGGAGACCCAGTACTTC.

The chain joins TRBV3-1 (or the pseudogene TRBV3-2) to TRBJ2-4, with no clear D. The CDR3 contains 14 residues. Trimming removed 2 bases from V and 4 bases from J, with 9 bases in between. Germline CDR1 and CDR2: LGHDT and YNNKEL (reference sequence). CDR3 residues: CASSQRTEKNIQYF. The CDR3 bases are TGTGCCAGCAGCCAACGTACAGAAAAAAACATTCAGTACTTC.